A single sample gave rise to the 18 T cell receptor beta chains below, sequenced in a study of blood T cells in healthy people across ages. It was with a sample-barcoded 5' primer and a J-beta primer mix that a second PCR of about 6 to 12 cycles was run. TCRdb reanalysed the 5' RACE reads using MiXCR and keeps one entry per CDR3 protein. The profile covers some 890,000 distinct CDR3 sequences, with roughly 29% appearing a single time and roughly 10% taken by the ten largest. This sample was shared with a second study, whose subject was T cells of mothers and their children.

Source material: blood. These receptors originate from a woman aged 40 to 49 in good health.

This clonotype was recorded many times. The chain combines TRBV5-1 with TRBJ2-7, with D possibly being TRBD1 (5 bases). V lost 4 bases and J 5 bases, leaving 13 bases between the germline ends. The CDR3 covers 13 residues. Germline assignment: CDR1 SGHRS and CDR2 YFSETQ. The chain's CDR3 is CASSPDNSNEQYF. The CDR3 DNA is TGCGCCAGCAGCCCGGACAATAGCAACGAGCAGTACTTC.

For this clonotype: An end of the junction does not agree with germline; a read error may underlie this. For the CDR3, the DNA is TGTGCCAGCAGTCAAAACGGGAGTAGGGAAAAACGGTTTTTT. It specifies CASSQNGSREKRFF. The rearrangement uses TRBV6-1 and TRBJ1-4; unclear D gene. There are 14 residues in the CDR3. Germline CDR1 reads MNHNS; CDR2 reads SASEGT.

This clonotype was detected only a few times. The gene calls are TRBV5-5 and TRBJ2-7; tentative D call: TRBD1 (6 bases). Germline V gives CDR1 SGHKS, CDR2 YYEKEE (reference sequence). CDR3 length equals 14 residues. V lost 4 bases, J lost 2 bases, and 13 bases lay in between. The CDR3 region has the DNA TGTGCCAGCAGCATCGCCGGGACAACCTACGAGCAGTACTTC. Amino acid sequence: CASSIAGTTYEQYF.

The V and J genes are TRBV14 and TRBJ1-4, with no clear D. The CDR3 contains 15 residues. The germline V gene has CDR1 SGHDN and CDR2 FVKESK. Trimming removed 4 bases at V and 0 bases at J, with 9 bases between. The CDR3 protein is CASSPQVATNEKLFF. In DNA, the CDR3 is TGTGCCAGCAGCCCCCAGGTTGCAACTAATGAAAAACTGTTTTTT.

The rearrangement joins TRBV5-1 to TRBJ2-1; TRBD2 might be the D (7 bases). Germline assignment: CDR1 SGHRS and CDR2 YFSETQ. This CDR3 contains 15 residues. The ends were cut back, 4 bases at V and 4 bases at J, with 15 bases in the middle. In nucleotides, the CDR3 is TGCGCCAGCAGCGTGACGGGGGGCGGGTACAATGAGCAGTTCTTC. Translating gives CASSVTGGGYNEQFF.

The CDR3 region has the DNA TGCATGGGAACGGGGGACCGCTATGGCTACACCTTC. Its translation: CMGTGDRYGYTF. The V call is TRBV20-1, the J call TRBJ1-2; D possibly corresponds to TRBD1 (5 bases). The germline V gene has CDR1 DFQATT and CDR2 SNEGSKA (reference sequence). CDR3 length: 12 residues.

This clonotype has more than one count but fewer than ten. This chain uses TRBV7-6 with TRBJ2-3; D unresolved. The germline V gene has CDR1 SGHVS and CDR2 FNYEAQ. Trimming took 5 bases from V and 12 from J, leaving 3 bases between them. The length of the CDR3 is 8 residues. The CDR3 is CASSPQYF. In nucleotides, the CDR3 is TGTGCCAGCAGCCCCCAGTATTTT.

The chain couples TRBV24-1 to TRBJ2-3; the D call may be TRBD1 or TRBD2 (5 bases each). V dropped 7 bases and J dropped 4 bases, with 20 bases sitting between them. Germline V gene sequence: CDR1 KGHDR, CDR2 SFDVKD. The CDR3 is made up of 16 amino acids. CDR3 sequence reads: CATSSPGPTNADTQYF. The CDR3 nucleotides read TGTGCCACCAGCTCGCCGGGACCCACAAATGCAGATACGCAGTATTTT.

The chain is built from TRBV24-1 and TRBJ2-1, with D perhaps matching TRBD2 (5 bases). Germline assignment: CDR1 KGHDR and CDR2 SFDVKD. The length of the CDR3 is 17 residues. V lost 0 bases, J lost 1 base, and 12 bases lay in between. The CDR3 coding sequence is TGTGCCACCAGTGATTTGTCTTTCGGGGATTCCTACAATGAGCAGTTCTTC. This sequence encodes CATSDLSFGDSYNEQFF.

This clonotype was detected a few times. The chain couples TRBV6-1 to TRBJ2-5, with D perhaps TRBD1 or TRBD2 (6 bases each). The V gene lost 8 bases and the J gene lost 1 base, with 17 bases spanning the gap. CDR1 and CDR2 from the germline V gene are MNHNS and SASEGT. CDR3 length: 15 residues. The CDR3 DNA reads TGTGCCAGCTCTCCGGGGGCGAGTTTCCAAGAGACCCAGTACTTC. Protein sequence: CASSPGASFQETQYF.

The table lists this clonotype with a count of one. This chain uses TRBV7-2 with TRBJ2-3; 9 nucleotides align to TRBD1. The CDR3 runs 16 residues. Germline V CDR1 and CDR2: SGHTA, FQGNSA. Losses at the gene ends were 5 bases for V and 4 bases for J; bases not matched to a gene: 10. The CDR3 here is CASSLPGQGAADTQYF. The CDR3 DNA reads TGTGCCAGCAGCCTACCGGGACAGGGAGCGGCAGATACGCAGTATTTT.

CDR3 in DNA: TGTGCCAGCAGCCTACTGGGGGGCCAAGCCGGGGAGCTGTTTTTT. Its translation: CASSLLGGQAGELFF. J is TRBJ2-2 and V is TRBV3-1, with D possibly being TRBD1 or TRBD2 (6 bases each). V lost 4 bases and J lost 6, with 15 bases in between. The germline CDR1 and CDR2 sequences are LGHDT and YNNKEL (reference sequence). This CDR3 is 15 amino acids long. The complete variable domain, with remaining parts taken from reference TRBV3-1 and TRBJ2-2, reads DTAVSQTPKYLVTQMGNDKSIKCEQNLGHDTMYWYKQDSKKFLKIMFSYNNKELIINETVPNRFSPKSPDKAHLNLHINSLELGDSAVYFCASSLLGGQAGELFFGEGSRLTVL.

This clonotype was counted at least ten times. The rearrangement uses TRBV29-1 and TRBJ2-7, with no clear D. Germline V gene sequence: CDR1 SQVTM, CDR2 ANQGSEA. The CDR3 length is 14 residues. V was pared by 2 bases and J by 2 bases, with 13 bases between. As DNA, the CDR3 is TGCAGCGTTGAACGGCTTTCAACCCCCTACGAGCAGTACTTC. Translating gives CSVERLSTPYEQYF.

CDR3 protein: CASSLSGTGTGELFF. DNA for the CDR3: TGTGCCAGCAGTTTATCGGGTACGGGCACCGGGGAGCTGTTTTTT. V usage is TRBV12-3 or TRBV12-4 and J usage is TRBJ2-2; D is undetermined. The CDR3 has 15 amino acids. V was trimmed by 2 bases and J by 4 bases, leaving 11 bases between them.

As concerns this clonotype: A read error may be the cause here, since a much bigger clone is one base away. The rearrangement uses TRBV10-3 and TRBJ2-5; D gene ambiguous. Germline lookup yields CDR1 ENHRY and CDR2 SYGVKD. CDR3 length: 13 residues. The CDR3 DNA sequence: TGTGCCATCAGTGAGGAGACGAACAGCGAGCAGGACTTC. Amino acid sequence: CAISEETNSEQDF.

This clonotype has at least ten counts. J is TRBJ2-1 and V is TRBV29-1, with TRBD2 matching over 10 bases. CDR1 and CDR2 (germline): SQVTM, ANQGSEA. The V and J ends lost 6 bases and 7 bases, in that order; junction bases with no gene match: 9. CDR3 length: 14 amino acids. CDR3 in DNA: TGCAGCGTCCAAGGGCTAGCGGGGGTTAATGAGCAGTTCTTC. It translates to CSVQGLAGVNEQFF.

V gene TRBV28 combines with J gene TRBJ1-1; weak D call: TRBD1 (6 bases). This CDR3 comprises 14 residues. Trimming removed 5 bases from V and 5 bases from J, with 15 bases in between. Looked up from germline, CDR1 is MDHEN and CDR2 is SYDVKM. CDR3: CASSEETGGTEAFF. The CDR3 DNA is TGTGCCAGCAGTGAGGAGACAGGAGGGACTGAAGCTTTCTTT.

As regards this clonotype: Just one base apart from a much larger clone, this may be a read error. The V gene is TRBV29-1, the J gene TRBJ2-7, with 8 bases identical to TRBD1. The J call may be in error: the DNA end matches TRBJ2-4 better. There are 14 residues in the CDR3. Germline CDR1 and CDR2: SQVTM and ANQGSEA. Here the CDR3 DNA reads TGCAGCGTTGTAGGACAGGGAGGAGGATACATTCAGTACTTC. It codes for CSVVGQGGGYIQYF.